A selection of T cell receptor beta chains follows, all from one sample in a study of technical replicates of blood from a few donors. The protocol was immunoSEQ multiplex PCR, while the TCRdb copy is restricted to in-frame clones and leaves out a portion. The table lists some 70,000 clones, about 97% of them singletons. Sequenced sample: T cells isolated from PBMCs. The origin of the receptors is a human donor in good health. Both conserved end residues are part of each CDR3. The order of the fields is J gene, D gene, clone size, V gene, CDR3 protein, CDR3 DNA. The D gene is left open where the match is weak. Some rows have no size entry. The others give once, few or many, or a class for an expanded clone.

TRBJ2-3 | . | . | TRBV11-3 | CASTVGRSADTQYF | TGTGCCAGCACTGTCGGGAGATCGGCAGATACGCAGTATTTT
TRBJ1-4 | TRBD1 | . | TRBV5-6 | CASRPTGGEKLFF | TGTGCCAGCAGGCCGACAGGGGGCGAAAAACTGTTTTTT
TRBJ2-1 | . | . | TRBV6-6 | CASRRIGNEQFF | TGTGCCAGCAGGAGGATAGGCAATGAGCAGTTCTTC
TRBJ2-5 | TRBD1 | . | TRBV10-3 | CAIRGTAFETQYF | TGTGCCATCAGGGGGACAGCCTTCGAGACCCAGTACTTC
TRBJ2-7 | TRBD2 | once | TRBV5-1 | CASRPYGSGSNEQYF | TGCGCCAGCAGGCCCTACGGTAGCGGGAGTAACGAGCAGTACTTC
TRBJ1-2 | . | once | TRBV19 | CASSPVGVYGYTF | TGTGCCAGTAGTCCCGTGGGCGTCTATGGCTACACCTTC
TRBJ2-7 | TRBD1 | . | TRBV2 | CASSPDRFGYEQYF | TGTGCCAGCAGTCCGGACAGGTTTGGTTACGAGCAGTACTTC
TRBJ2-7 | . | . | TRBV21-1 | CASSTPRSGPLEQYF | TGTGCCAGCAGCACCCCACGTAGCGGCCCTCTCGAGCAGTACTTC
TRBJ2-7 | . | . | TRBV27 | CASSLKHLSYEQYF | TGTGCCAGCAGTTTAAAACACCTCTCCTACGAGCAGTACTTC
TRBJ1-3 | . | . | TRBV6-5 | CASSSGGTSGNTIYF | TGTGCCAGCAGTAGCGGGGGGACCTCTGGAAACACCATATATTTT
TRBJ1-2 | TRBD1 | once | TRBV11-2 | CASSLEGYSTGGNGYTF | TGTGCCAGCAGCTTAGAGGGGTACTCGACAGGGGGTAATGGCTACACCTTC
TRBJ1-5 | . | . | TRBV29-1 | CSVGAGPHQPQHF | TGCAGCGTTGGGGCAGGGCCACATCAGCCCCAGCATTTT
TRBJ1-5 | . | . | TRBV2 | CASSELEGLSNQPQHF | TGTGCCAGCAGTGAATTGGAGGGACTAAGCAATCAGCCCCAGCATTTT
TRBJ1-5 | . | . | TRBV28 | CASTPSGGLNQPQHF | TGTGCCAGCACCCCCTCGGGAGGACTTAATCAGCCCCAGCATTTT
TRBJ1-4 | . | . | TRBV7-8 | CASSLRGADEKLFF | TGTGCCAGCAGCTTACGGGGGGCGGATGAAAAACTGTTTTTT
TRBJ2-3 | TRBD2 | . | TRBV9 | CASSPRTSGSTDTQYF | TGTGCCAGCAGCCCCCGGACTAGCGGGAGCACAGATACGCAGTATTTT
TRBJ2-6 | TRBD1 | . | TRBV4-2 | CASSQERGGAGANVLTF | TGTGCCAGCAGCCAAGAGAGAGGGGGCGCTGGGGCCAACGTCCTGACTTTC
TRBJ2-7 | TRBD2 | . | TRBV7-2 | CASRPAGVGEQYF | TGTGCCAGCAGACCAGCGGGAGTGGGCGAGCAGTACTTC
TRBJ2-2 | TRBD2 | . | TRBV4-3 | CASSQGTSKNTGELFF | TGCGCCAGCAGCCAGGGGACTAGCAAGAACACCGGGGAGCTGTTTTTT
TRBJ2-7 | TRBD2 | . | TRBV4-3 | CASSREAGGNYEQYF | TGCGCCAGCAGCCGAGAAGCGGGAGGGAACTACGAGCAGTACTTC
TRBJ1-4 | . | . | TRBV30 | CAWSVGGVKLFF | TGTGCCTGGAGTGTAGGGGGAGTAAAACTGTTTTTT
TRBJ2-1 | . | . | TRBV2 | CASSDISRDNEQFF | TGTGCCAGCAGTGATATTTCCAGGGACAATGAGCAGTTCTTC
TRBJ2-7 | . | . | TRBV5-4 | CASSFHYEQYF | TGTGCCAGCAGCTTCCACTACGAGCAGTACTTC
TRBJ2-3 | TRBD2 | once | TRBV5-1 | CASSYLTGGNIDTQYF | TGCGCCAGCAGCTATTTAACGGGAGGGAATATAGATACGCAGTATTTT
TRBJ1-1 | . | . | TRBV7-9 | CASSSLTGLATEAFF | TGTGCCAGCAGCTCTCTCACAGGGTTGGCCACTGAAGCTTTCTTT
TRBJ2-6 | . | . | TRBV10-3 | CAISKSIGNSGANVLTF | TGTGCCATCAGTAAGTCGATCGGGAACTCTGGGGCCAACGTCCTGACTTTC
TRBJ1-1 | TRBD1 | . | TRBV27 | CASSMTGLLNTEAFF | TGTGCCAGCAGTATGACAGGGCTCTTGAACACTGAAGCTTTCTTT
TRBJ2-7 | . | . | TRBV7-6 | CASSLQFSGRPYEQYF | TGTGCCAGCAGCTTACAGTTTAGCGGCCGTCCCTACGAGCAGTACTTC
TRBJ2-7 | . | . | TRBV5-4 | CASSLGREQYF | TGTGCCAGCAGCTTGGGCCGGGAGCAGTACTTC
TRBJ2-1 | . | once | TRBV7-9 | CASTRGRGSYNEQFF | TGTGCCAGTACCCGGGGCAGGGGTTCCTACAATGAGCAGTTCTTC
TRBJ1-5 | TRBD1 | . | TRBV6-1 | CASSVGTAFNQPQHF | TGTGCCAGCAGTGTCGGGACAGCCTTCAATCAGCCCCAGCATTTT
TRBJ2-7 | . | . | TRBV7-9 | CASSLTAGVYEQYF | TGTGCCAGCAGCTTGACCGCCGGAGTTTACGAGCAGTACTTC
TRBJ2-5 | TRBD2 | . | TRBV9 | CASSPRRGVQETQYF | TGTGCCAGCAGCCCAAGGCGGGGGGTACAAGAGACCCAGTACTTC
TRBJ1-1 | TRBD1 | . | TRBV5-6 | CASSPGTVNTEAFF | TGTGCCAGCAGCCCCGGGACAGTGAACACTGAAGCTTTCTTT
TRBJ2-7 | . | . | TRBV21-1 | CASSKAASGREYEQYF | TGTGCCAGCAGCAAGGCAGCTAGCGGGAGGGAATACGAGCAGTACTTC
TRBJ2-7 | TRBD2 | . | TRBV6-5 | CASSPEIAGTYEQYF | TGTGCCAGCAGCCCTGAGATAGCGGGAACCTACGAGCAGTACTTC
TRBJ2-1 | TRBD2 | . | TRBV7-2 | CASRPPLAGGLNEQFF | TGTGCCAGCAGGCCGCCCCTAGCGGGAGGGCTCAATGAGCAGTTCTTC
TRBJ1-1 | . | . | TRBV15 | CATSRVGGIVGREFSTEAFF | TGTGCCACCAGCAGAGTGGGGGGTATTGTAGGCAGGGAGTTTTCGACTGAAGCTTTCTTT
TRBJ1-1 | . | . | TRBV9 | CASSAGGGEAFF | TGTGCCAGCTCGGCGGGGGGCGGTGAAGCTTTCTTT
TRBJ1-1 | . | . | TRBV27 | CASRFAANQFGTEAFF | TGTGCCAGCAGGTTCGCGGCCAACCAATTCGGCACTGAAGCTTTCTTT
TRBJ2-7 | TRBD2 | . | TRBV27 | CASSGLAASYEQYF | TGTGCCAGCAGCGGACTAGCAGCCTCCTACGAGCAGTACTTC
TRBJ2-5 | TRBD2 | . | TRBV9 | CASSGTSGMTQETQYF | TGTGCCAGCAGCGGGACTAGCGGGATGACTCAAGAGACCCAGTACTTC